This T cell receptor (beta chain) was identified in a study of OX40 agonist ivuxolimab in advanced cancers. Study-wide background: Among those enrolled, mean age was roughly 55 years (range roughly 20 to 79) and 82.7% were male.

Overall study results and limits: Certain nonresponders additionally had low normalized T-cell clonal expansion. Expanded peripheral T-cell antigen specificity went undetermined.

In regard to this clone: Its antigen is unidentified.

Germline assignment: CDR1 ENHRY and CDR2 SYGVKD. The length of the CDR3 is 16 residues. V was pared by 5 bases and J by 3 bases, with 7 bases of the junction left unmatched. Only in-frame clones appear in the TCRdb table, and some are missing; sequencing was by immunoSEQ multiplex PCR. The data contain approximately 68,000 clones, 85% to 90% of them seen just once; the ten biggest clones take up 0.94%. The sample in question was CD4+ or CD8+ T cells sorted from blood, obtained in a trial of the OX40 agonist ivuxolimab. The gene calls are TRBV10-3 and TRBJ2-1, with 10 bases fitting TRBD2. This sequence originates from an adult with an advanced solid tumor such as melanoma, head and neck, liver or kidney cancer. CDR3 nucleotide sequence: TGTGCCATCAGTTCTGCTAGCGGGAGTGACTACAATGAGCAGTTCTTC. It encodes CAISSASGSDYNEQFF.